This entry lists 27 T cell receptor beta chains sequenced from one sample in a study of identical twins. MiXCR, applied by TCRdb to the 5' RACE reads, yields one record per CDR3 protein. Among about 200,000 distinct CDR3 sequences listed, 15% were seen once. The sample was also linked to a second study, of T cells expressing NK-cell markers.

The sample consisted of CD8+ T cells sorted from blood. These receptors were obtained from a woman aged 18-30 years in good health.

The chain uses TRBV5-1 and TRBJ2-7; 9 bases map to TRBD1. Germline values: CDR1 SGHRS, CDR2 YFSETQ. The CDR3 extends over 15 amino acids. V trimming: 6 bases; J trimming: 2 bases; junction bases outside the gene matches: 9. This CDR3 is CASIGQGRGPYEQYF. The CDR3 nucleotides are TGCGCCAGCATCGGACAGGGGAGGGGGCCCTACGAGCAGTACTTC.

The sample holds many counts of this clonotype. The genes are TRBV29-1 and TRBJ1-2; no definite D call. Germline V gene lookup returns CDR1 SQVTM and CDR2 ANQGSEA. There are 12 residues in the CDR3. V dropped 2 bases and J dropped 7 bases, with 11 bases sitting between them. The DNA of the CDR3 is TGCAGCGTTGAATTGAGGGATTCTGGCTACACCTTC. As protein: CSVELRDSGYTF.

This clonotype was detected only once. The chain recombines TRBV7-7 with TRBJ2-4; TRBD2 matches 8 bases. Germline V CDR1 and CDR2: SSHAT, FNYEAQ (reference sequence). V gave up 5 bases and J gave up 7 bases; unmatched junction bases: 16. CDR3 length: 17 amino acids. The CDR3: CASSQKDGGGMKNIQYF. CDR3 coding DNA: TGTGCCAGCAGCCAAAAAGACGGGGGGGGGATGAAGAACATTCAGTACTTC. The whole variable domain, filled in from reference TRBV7-7 and TRBJ2-4, reads GAGVSQSPRYKVTKRGQDVTLRCDPISSHATLYWYQQALGQGPEFLTYFNYEAQPDKSGLPSDRFSAERPEGSISTLTIQRTEQRDSAMYRCASSQKDGGGMKNIQYFGAGTRLSVL.

The rearrangement links TRBV7-3 to TRBJ2-2, with D possibly TRBD1 on 6 matching bases. The V end was cut by 6 bases, the J end by 1 base, with 9 bases between. CDR1 is SGHTA and CDR2 is FQGTGA in the germline V gene. This CDR3 contains 14 residues. The CDR3 DNA follows: TGTGCCAGCAGTTCGACAGGGAACACCGGGGAGCTGTTTTTT. Amino acid sequence: CASSSTGNTGELFF. The whole variable domain, filled in from reference TRBV7-3 and TRBJ2-2, reads GAGVSQTPSNKVTEKGKYVELRCDPISGHTALYWYRQSLGQGPEFLIYFQGTGAADDSGLPNDRFFAVRPEGSVSTLKIQRTERGDSAVYLCASSSTGNTGELFFGEGSRLTVL.

This clonotype was seen a handful of times. The CDR3 protein is CASSLGGGGYYEQYF. The CDR3 DNA follows: TGTGCCAGCAGTTTAGGGGGCGGGGGTTACTACGAGCAGTACTTC. V usage is TRBV27 and J usage is TRBJ2-7; TRBD2 is a possible D gene (7 bases). The CDR3 extends over 15 amino acids. CDR1 is MNHEY and CDR2 is SMNVEV in the germline V gene (reference sequence). Trimming took off 2 bases at V and 3 bases at J, with 14 bases between the two ends.

This clonotype occurred a few times. The J gene is TRBJ2-7, the V gene TRBV27; 7 bases fit TRBD2. CDR3 length: 16 amino acids. The germline gives CDR1 MNHEY, CDR2 SMNVEV (reference sequence). V gave up 3 bases and J gave up 2 bases; unmatched junction bases: 10. CDR3 nucleotide sequence: TGTGCCAGCAGTTTCAATTCGGGGGGTATAGCCTACGAGCAGTACTTC. Translation: CASSFNSGGIAYEQYF.

In this sample, this clonotype turned up many times. The chain joins TRBV7-9 to TRBJ2-1, with a possible D match to TRBD2 (6 bases). V was shortened by 4 bases and J by 0 bases, with 13 bases between the two germline ends. Per germline, CDR1 SEHNR and CDR2 FQNEAQ (reference sequence). This CDR3 comprises 16 residues. CDR3 DNA: TGTGCCAGCAGCTCCATTAGCGGAAGCTCCTACAATGAGCAGTTCTTC. Translation: CASSSISGSSYNEQFF.

This clonotype appeared a few times. The chain employs TRBV7-7 and TRBJ2-3; the match to TRBD2 covers 7 bases. Germline CDR1 reads SSHAT; CDR2 reads FNYEAQ (reference sequence). With V trimmed by 2 bases and J by 5 bases, 7 bases remained unmatched. The CDR3 contains 15 residues. CDR3 in amino acids: CASSLNAGVGDTQYF. The CDR3 coding sequence is TGTGCCAGCAGCTTAAATGCGGGAGTAGGAGATACGCAGTATTTT.

There are a few counts of this clonotype. The chain joins TRBV9 to TRBJ1-2; D not certain. The CDR3 is made up of 11 amino acids. From germline, CDR1 is SGDLS and CDR2 YYNGEE. The V end lost 5 bases, the J end lost 7 bases, and 9 bases lay between the germline ends. CDR3 nucleotides: TGTGCCAGCAGGGGCACCGGTGGCTACACCTTC. It is translated as CASRGTGGYTF.

This clonotype was detected a few times. This rearrangement joins TRBV7-9 to TRBJ2-7; 9 bases fit TRBD2. Trimming at V came to 5 bases and at J to 3 bases, leaving 5 bases not matched to a gene. Germline V gives CDR1 SEHNR, CDR2 FQNEAQ (reference sequence). This CDR3 has 14 amino acids. The CDR3 region is CASSETSGLYEQYF. For the CDR3, the DNA is TGTGCCAGCAGCGAGACTAGCGGCCTCTACGAGCAGTACTTC.

The chain employs TRBV12-3 or TRBV12-4 and TRBJ1-2; the D gene is possibly TRBD1 (6 bases). V was trimmed by 7 bases and J by 7 bases, leaving 16 bases between them. This CDR3 has 13 amino acids. The CDR3, as DNA: TGTGCCAGCACCCTGTCTGGGGGCGTTGGCTACACCTTC. Translating gives CASTLSGGVGYTF.

This chain joins TRBV18 and TRBJ2-7, with TRBD1 matching 10 bases. The ends lost 8 bases at V and 2 bases at J; junction bases unmatched: 6. Germline assignment: CDR1 KGHSH and CDR2 LQKENI. This CDR3 has 14 amino acids. CDR3: CASAPGQGPYEQYF. In DNA, the CDR3 is TGTGCCAGCGCTCCGGGACAGGGGCCCTACGAGCAGTACTTC.

This chain links TRBV13 with TRBJ1-4, with a possible D match to TRBD1 (5 bases). Per the germline V gene, CDR1 is PRHDT and CDR2 is FYEKMQ (reference sequence). The CDR3 covers 15 residues. The V end was cut by 1 base, the J end by 8 bases, with 14 bases between. The CDR3 nucleotides read TGTGCCAGCAGCTTAGTCGGGGGGGTTGAGGAAAAACTGTTTTTT. This sequence encodes CASSLVGGVEEKLFF. The full variable domain, with the rest looked up from reference TRBV13 and TRBJ1-4, is AAGVIQSPRHLIKEKRETATLKCYPIPRHDTVYWYQQGPGQDPQFLISFYEKMQSDKGSIPDRFSAQQFSDYHSELNMSSLELGDSALYFCASSLVGGVEEKLFFGSGTQLSVL.

This clonotype has more than one count but fewer than ten. The chain carries TRBV20-1 and TRBJ2-3, with 9 nucleotides matching TRBD2. The CDR3 totals 16 residues. Trimming took 2 bases from V and 2 from J; bases not matched to a gene: 8. Germline CDR1 and CDR2: DFQATT and SNEGSKA (reference sequence). Here the CDR3 reads CSARKMSGGNTDTQYF. The CDR3 nucleotides are TGCAGTGCTAGAAAAATGAGCGGGGGGAACACAGATACGCAGTATTTT.

V is TRBV3-1 and J is TRBJ2-3; D remains ambiguous. The V and J ends lost 8 bases and 6 bases respectively, with 12 bases between them. Germline CDR1 and CDR2: LGHDT and YNNKEL (reference sequence). This CDR3 contains 12 residues. In nucleotides, the CDR3 is TGTGCCAGCCCCCGACTCGAGGATACGCAGTATTTT. Amino acid sequence: CASPRLEDTQYF.

The chain recombines TRBV7-9 with TRBJ2-5; D not certain. The germline CDR1 and CDR2 sequences are SEHNR and FQNEAQ (reference sequence). CDR3 length: 10 amino acids. Trimming removed 7 bases at V and 0 bases at J, with 0 bases between. The CDR3 bases are TGTGCCAGCAACCAAGAGACCCAGTACTTC. As protein: CASNQETQYF.

The V gene is TRBV11-2, the J gene TRBJ2-1, with D uncertain. The CDR3 contains 14 residues. Germline CDR1 SGHAT, CDR2 FQNNGV. Deletions cut 4 bases from V and 3 bases from J, with 10 bases between. The CDR3 DNA reads as TGTGCCAGCAGCTCCCCAGCGTTCTACAATGAGCAGTTCTTC. Its protein product is CASSSPAFYNEQFF. The full variable domain, completed using reference TRBV11-2 and TRBJ2-1, is EAGVAQSPRYKIIEKRQSVAFWCNPISGHATLYWYQQILGQGPKLLIQFQNNGVVDDSQLPKDRFSAERLKGVDSTLKIQPAKLEDSAVYLCASSSPAFYNEQFFGPGTRLTVL.

This rearrangement joins TRBV6-2 or TRBV6-3 to TRBJ1-1; the D is unclear. The germline V gene has CDR1 MNHEY and CDR2 SVGEGT. Trimming stripped 2 bases from V and 0 bases from J, with 4 bases between. This CDR3 region has 13 residues. CDR3 protein: CASSYVLNTEAFF. The CDR3 DNA follows: TGTGCCAGCAGTTACGTACTGAACACTGAAGCTTTCTTT.

The gene calls are TRBV20-1 and TRBJ2-1; TRBD2 aligns across 8 bases. V trimming: 0 bases; J trimming: 5 bases; junction bases outside the gene matches: 6. Germline loops: CDR1 DFQATT, CDR2 SNEGSKA (reference sequence). The CDR3 has 15 residues. The CDR3 loop reads CSAREGRGEHNEQFF. The CDR3 nucleotides are TGCAGTGCTAGAGAAGGGCGGGGGGAGCACAATGAGCAGTTCTTC.

The gene calls are TRBV7-9 and TRBJ2-3; perhaps TRBD2 as D (5 bases). Per the germline V gene, CDR1 is SEHNR and CDR2 is FQNEAQ (reference sequence). V was trimmed by 7 bases and J by 4 bases, leaving 12 bases between them. The CDR3 extends over 13 amino acids. In DNA, the CDR3 is TGTGCCAGCAACTGGGAGTCGGCAGATACGCAGTATTTT. Protein: CASNWESADTQYF.

This clonotype was found a few times. The chain has TRBV27 and TRBJ2-2, with 9 positions matching TRBD1. CDR1 is MNHEY, CDR2 SMNVEV, per germline (reference sequence). V lost 5 bases, J lost 7 bases, and 5 bases stayed unmatched. CDR3 size: 14 residues. CDR3 bases: TGTGCCAGCAGTCCGGGGACAGGGATCGGGGAGCTGTTTTTT. It yields the protein CASSPGTGIGELFF.

This sequence joins TRBV4-1 and TRBJ2-7; TRBD1 agrees at 9 bases. Germline V gives CDR1 MGHRA, CDR2 YSYEKL. This CDR3 region has 17 residues. After removal of 3 bases from V and 3 bases from J, the junction contained 12 bases not matched to a gene. The CDR3 region is CASSHPPSGTGSYEQYF. The CDR3 bases are TGCGCCAGCAGCCACCCCCCCTCTGGGACAGGGAGCTACGAGCAGTACTTC.

The chain combines TRBV12-3 or TRBV12-4 with TRBJ1-1; D remains unclear. CDR3 length: 13 residues. The germline V and J ends were trimmed by 4 bases and 7 bases, with 13 bases remaining between them. The CDR3 DNA reads TGTGCCAGCAGTTACCGGAGTGGGAGTGAAGCTTTCTTT. As protein: CASSYRSGSEAFF.

This clonotype was observed a few times. The chain couples TRBV6-2 or TRBV6-3 to TRBJ1-2, with a weak D call TRBD1 (5 bases). Trimming pared 2 bases from V and 8 bases from J, leaving 12 bases between. Germline-derived CDR1 and CDR2 are MNHEY and SVGEGT. There are 13 residues in the CDR3. Written as DNA, the CDR3 is TGTGCCAGCAGTTACCAAAGGTCAGGGGGCTACACCTTC. Its protein product is CASSYQRSGGYTF.

This clonotype was detected a few times. The chain couples TRBV6-2 or TRBV6-3 to TRBJ2-7; possible D gene TRBD2, 6 bases. V lost 6 bases and J lost 1, with 16 bases in between. Germline CDR1 and CDR2: MNHEY and SVGEGT. This CDR3 comprises 15 residues. CDR3 nucleotide sequence: TGTGCCAGCAGACCGGGGGAAAGGGGTTCCTACGAGCAGTACTTC. Translation gives CASRPGERGSYEQYF.

This clonotype was recorded a few times. This chain links TRBV20-1 with TRBJ1-4; D is perhaps TRBD1 (5 bases). The V gene's germline CDR1 is DFQATT and CDR2 SNEGSKA (reference sequence). There are 13 residues in the CDR3. Trimming pared 6 bases from V and 10 bases from J, leaving 18 bases between. The CDR3 coding sequence is TGCAGTGCCCCAGCCACAGGAGTCGGAAAACTGTTTTTT. It translates to CSAPATGVGKLFF.

This clonotype was detected a few times. The chain links TRBV19 to TRBJ1-5; 9 nucleotides line up with TRBD1. Germline CDR1 reads LNHDA; CDR2 reads SQIVND (reference sequence). The CDR3 is made up of 13 amino acids. With 6 bases clipped from V and 6 bases from J, the junction kept 3 bases outside the gene matches. CDR3 coding DNA: TGTGCCAGTAGGATGACAGGGGGTCAGCCCCAGCATTTT. Protein: CASRMTGGQPQHF.